This T cell receptor (beta chain) derives from a study of T cell responses to AZD1222 COVID-19 vaccine. Study details: Second-dose intervals near 4 or 12 weeks were combined. Study-wide results and limits: There were repertoire samples only from the period after the peak T cell response. Spike-specific TCR breadth and depth were elevated following two AZD1222 doses. Targets within unmutated variant regions were reportedly found for nearly half of spike-specific TCRs.

A note on this clone: Its antigen remains unidentified.

This CDR3 contains 14 residues. V gave up 5 bases and J gave up 2 bases; unmatched junction bases: 8. The germline gives CDR1 GTSNPN, CDR2 SVGIG (reference sequence). The data were produced by immunoSEQ multiplex PCR, yet TCRdb's version contains in-frame clones alone and is incomplete. Of about 96,000 clones listed, 70% to 90% were seen once; the top ten hold less than 3%. This TCR was recovered from an adult in good health. The sequences come from peripheral blood, collected on day 0 of AZD1222 vaccination. The rearrangement joins TRBV30 to TRBJ2-7; 8 bases line up with TRBD2. CDR3 nucleotides: TGTGCCTGGCCAAGCGGGAGTAGCCCCTACGAGCAGTACTTC. This encodes CAWPSGSSPYEQYF. Full variable domain (rest looked up from reference TRBV30 and TRBJ2-7): SQTIHQWPATLVQPVGSPLSLECTVEGTSNPNLYWYRQAAGRGLQLLFYSVGIGQISSEVPQNLSASRPQDRQFILSSKKLLLSDSGFYLCAWPSGSSPYEQYFGPGTRLTVT.